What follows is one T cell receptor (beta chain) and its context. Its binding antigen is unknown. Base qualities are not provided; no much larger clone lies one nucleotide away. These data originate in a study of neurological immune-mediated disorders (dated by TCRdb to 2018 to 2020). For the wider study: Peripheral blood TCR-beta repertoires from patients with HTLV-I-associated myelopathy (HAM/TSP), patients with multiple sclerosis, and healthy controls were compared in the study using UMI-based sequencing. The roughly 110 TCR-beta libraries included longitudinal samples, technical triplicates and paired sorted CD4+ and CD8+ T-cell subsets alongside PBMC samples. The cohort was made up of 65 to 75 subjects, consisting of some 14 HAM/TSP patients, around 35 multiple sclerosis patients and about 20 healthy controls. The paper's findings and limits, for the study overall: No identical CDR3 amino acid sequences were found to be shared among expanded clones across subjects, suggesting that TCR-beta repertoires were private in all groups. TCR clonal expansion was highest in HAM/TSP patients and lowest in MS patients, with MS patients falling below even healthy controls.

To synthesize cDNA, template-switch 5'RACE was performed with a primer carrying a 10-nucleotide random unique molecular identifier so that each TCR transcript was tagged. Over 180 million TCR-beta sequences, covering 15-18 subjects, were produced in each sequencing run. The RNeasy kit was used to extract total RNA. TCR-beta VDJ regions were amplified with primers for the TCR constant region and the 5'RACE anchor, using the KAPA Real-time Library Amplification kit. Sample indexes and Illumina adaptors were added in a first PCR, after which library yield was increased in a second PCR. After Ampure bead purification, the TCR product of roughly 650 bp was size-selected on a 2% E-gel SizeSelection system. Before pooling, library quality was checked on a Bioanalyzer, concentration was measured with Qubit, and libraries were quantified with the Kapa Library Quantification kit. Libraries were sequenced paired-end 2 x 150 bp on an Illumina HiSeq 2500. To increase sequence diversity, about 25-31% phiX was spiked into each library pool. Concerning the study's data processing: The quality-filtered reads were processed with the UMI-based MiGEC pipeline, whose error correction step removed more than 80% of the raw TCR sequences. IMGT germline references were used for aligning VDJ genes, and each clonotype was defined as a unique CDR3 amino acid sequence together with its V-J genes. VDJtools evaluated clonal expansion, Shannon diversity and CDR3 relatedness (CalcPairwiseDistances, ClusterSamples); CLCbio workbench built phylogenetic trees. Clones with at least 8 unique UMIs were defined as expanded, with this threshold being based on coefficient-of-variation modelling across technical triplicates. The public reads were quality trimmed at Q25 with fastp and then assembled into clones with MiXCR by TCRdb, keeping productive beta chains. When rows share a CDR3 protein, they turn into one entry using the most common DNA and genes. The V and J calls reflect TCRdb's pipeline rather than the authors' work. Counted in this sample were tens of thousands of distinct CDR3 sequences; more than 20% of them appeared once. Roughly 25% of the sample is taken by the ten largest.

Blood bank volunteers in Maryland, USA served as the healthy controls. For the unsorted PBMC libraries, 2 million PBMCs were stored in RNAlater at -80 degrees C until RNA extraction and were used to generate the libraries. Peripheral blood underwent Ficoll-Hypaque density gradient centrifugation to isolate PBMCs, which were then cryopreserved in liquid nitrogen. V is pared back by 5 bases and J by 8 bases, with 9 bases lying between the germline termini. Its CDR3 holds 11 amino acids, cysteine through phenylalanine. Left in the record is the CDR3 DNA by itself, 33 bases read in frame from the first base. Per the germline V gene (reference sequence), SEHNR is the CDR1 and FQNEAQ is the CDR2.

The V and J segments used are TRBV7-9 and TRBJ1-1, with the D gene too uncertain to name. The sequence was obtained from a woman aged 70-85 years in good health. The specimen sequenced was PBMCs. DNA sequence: TGTGCCAGCAGCCCGCGGGCAGAAGCTTTCTTT. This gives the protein CASSPRAEAFF.